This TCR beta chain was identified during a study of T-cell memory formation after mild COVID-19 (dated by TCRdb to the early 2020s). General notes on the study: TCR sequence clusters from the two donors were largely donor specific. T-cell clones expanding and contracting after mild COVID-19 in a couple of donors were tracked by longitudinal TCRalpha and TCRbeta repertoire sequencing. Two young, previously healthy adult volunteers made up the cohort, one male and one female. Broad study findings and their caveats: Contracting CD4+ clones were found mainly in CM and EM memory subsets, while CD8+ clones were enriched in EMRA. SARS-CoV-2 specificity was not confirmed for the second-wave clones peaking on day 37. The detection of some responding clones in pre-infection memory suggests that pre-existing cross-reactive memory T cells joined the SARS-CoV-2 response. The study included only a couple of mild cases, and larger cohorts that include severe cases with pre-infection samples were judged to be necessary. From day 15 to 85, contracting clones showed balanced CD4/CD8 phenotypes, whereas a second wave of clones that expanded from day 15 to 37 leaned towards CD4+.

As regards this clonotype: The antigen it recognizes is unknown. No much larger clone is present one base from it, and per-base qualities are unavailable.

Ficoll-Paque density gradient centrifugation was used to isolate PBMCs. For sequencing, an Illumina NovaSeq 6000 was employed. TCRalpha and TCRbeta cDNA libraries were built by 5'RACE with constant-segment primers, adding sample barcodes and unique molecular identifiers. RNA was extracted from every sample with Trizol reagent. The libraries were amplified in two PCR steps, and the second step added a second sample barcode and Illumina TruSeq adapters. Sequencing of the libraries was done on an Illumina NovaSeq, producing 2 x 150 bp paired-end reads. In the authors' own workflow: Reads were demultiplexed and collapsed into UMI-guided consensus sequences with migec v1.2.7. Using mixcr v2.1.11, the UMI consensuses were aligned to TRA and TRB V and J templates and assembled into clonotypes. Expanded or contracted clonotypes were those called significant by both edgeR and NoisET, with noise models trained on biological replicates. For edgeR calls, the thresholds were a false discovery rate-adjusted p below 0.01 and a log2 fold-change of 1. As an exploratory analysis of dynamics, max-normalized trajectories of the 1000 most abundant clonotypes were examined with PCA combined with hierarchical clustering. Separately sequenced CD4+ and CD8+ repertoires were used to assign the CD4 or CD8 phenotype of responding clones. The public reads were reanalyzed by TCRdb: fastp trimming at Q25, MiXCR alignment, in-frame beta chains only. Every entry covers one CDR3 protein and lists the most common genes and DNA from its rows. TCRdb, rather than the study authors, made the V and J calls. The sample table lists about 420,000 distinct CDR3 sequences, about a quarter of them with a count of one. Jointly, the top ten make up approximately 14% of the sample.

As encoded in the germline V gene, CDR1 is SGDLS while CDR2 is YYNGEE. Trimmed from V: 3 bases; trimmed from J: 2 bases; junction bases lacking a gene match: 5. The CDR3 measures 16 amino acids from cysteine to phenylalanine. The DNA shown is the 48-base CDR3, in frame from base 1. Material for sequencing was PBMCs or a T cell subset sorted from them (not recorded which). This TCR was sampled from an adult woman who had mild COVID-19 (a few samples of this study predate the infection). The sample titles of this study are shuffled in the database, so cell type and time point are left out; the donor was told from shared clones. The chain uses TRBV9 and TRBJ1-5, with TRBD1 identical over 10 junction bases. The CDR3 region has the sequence CASSEGTGEGNQPQHF. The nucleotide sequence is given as TGTGCCAGCAGCGAGGGGACAGGGGAAGGCAATCAGCCCCAGCATTTT.